This record covers a single TCR beta chain. This entry belongs to a study of blood T cell repertoires in COVID-19. Study context: Samples representing acute and convalescent COVID-19 were sourced from the United States, Italy and Spain.

In the original workflow: Scientists estimated how many nucleated cells there were by amplifying reference gene primers. The data were produced by immunoSEQ multiplex PCR, yet TCRdb's version contains in-frame clones alone and is incomplete. Clone size and V and J calls were adopted from that table, with D and trimming inferred from the DNA. The table records around 140,000 clones, approximately 87% of them present only once. V was clipped by 7 bases and J by 5 bases; unmatched bases: 9. Per germline, CDR1 SGHRS and CDR2 YFSETQ. CDR3 length: 15 amino acids. The sequencing sample was made of peripheral blood. The V call is TRBV5-1, the J call TRBJ2-2, with TRBD2 identical over 9 bases. This clonotype was obtained from a man between 65 and 85 years old with active COVID-19. The CDR3 DNA reads TGCGCCAGCGTTGCGGGAGGGCCAGGAACCGGGGAGCTGTTTTTT. This sequence encodes CASVAGGPGTGELFF.